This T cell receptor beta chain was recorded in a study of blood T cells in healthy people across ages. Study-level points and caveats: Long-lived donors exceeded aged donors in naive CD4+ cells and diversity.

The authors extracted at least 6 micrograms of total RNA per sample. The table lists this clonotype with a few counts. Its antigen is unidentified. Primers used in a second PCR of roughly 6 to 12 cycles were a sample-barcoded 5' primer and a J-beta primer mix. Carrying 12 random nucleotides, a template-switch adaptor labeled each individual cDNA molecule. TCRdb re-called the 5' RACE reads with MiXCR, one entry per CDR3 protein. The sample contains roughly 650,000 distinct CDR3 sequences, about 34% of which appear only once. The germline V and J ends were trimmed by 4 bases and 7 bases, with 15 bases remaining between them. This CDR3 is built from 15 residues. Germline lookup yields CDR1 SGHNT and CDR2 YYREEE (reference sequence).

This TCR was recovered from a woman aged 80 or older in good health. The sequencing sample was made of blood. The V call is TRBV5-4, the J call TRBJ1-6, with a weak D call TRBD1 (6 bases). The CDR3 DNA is TGTGCCAGCAGCAGGCAGGGGACCTCAAATTCACCCCTCCACTTT. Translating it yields CASSRQGTSNSPLHF. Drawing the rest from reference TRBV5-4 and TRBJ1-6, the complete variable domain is ETGVTQSPTHLIKTRGQQVTLRCSSQSGHNTVSWYQQALGQGPQFIFQYYREEENGRGNFPPRFSGLQFPNYSSELNVNALELDDSALYLCASSRQGTSNSPLHFGNGTRLTVT.